This note documents a single T cell receptor (beta chain) sequence. Its antigen is still unknown. The sample comes from a study of cytomegalovirus exposure and HLA in healthy donors. Turning to the study itself: Early released data comprised around 80 million unique TCRs from HLA-typed donors. Across 350 to 500 genotyped donors, about 80% landed in the Caucasian-associated ancestry cluster. Study results and caveats: A few chains linked to CMV were shown in vitro to be specific for CMV antigens.

CDR1 SGHDT and CDR2 YYEEEE come from the germline V gene. This CDR3 has 14 residues. V was trimmed by 4 bases and J by 6 bases, leaving 14 bases between them. It was with 60 Vbeta and 13 Jbeta primers that the PCR ran. The repertoire was sequenced with immunoSEQ multiplex PCR; TCRdb's copy has only in-frame clones and lacks some. The table includes almost 200,000 clones, around 79% detected once. Input material: PBMCs. J is TRBJ2-1 and V is TRBV5-6; possible D gene TRBD1, 6 bases. The sequence came from a male donor in good health and CMV-seropositive. The CDR3 sequence is CASSPAVGANEQFF. CDR3 DNA sequence: TGTGCCAGCAGCCCCGCAGTGGGGGCCAATGAGCAGTTCTTC.